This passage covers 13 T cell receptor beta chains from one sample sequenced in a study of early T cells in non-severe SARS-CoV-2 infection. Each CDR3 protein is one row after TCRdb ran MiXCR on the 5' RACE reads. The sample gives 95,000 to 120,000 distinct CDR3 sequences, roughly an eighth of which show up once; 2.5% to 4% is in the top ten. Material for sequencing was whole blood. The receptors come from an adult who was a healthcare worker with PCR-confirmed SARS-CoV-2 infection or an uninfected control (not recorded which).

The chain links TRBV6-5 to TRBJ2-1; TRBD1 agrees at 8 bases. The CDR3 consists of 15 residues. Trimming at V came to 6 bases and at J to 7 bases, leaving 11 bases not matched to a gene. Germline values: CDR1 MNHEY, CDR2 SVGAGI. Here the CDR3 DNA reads TGTGCCAGCAGATCGGGACAGGTTACTTATAATGAGCAGTTCTTC. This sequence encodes CASRSGQVTYNEQFF.

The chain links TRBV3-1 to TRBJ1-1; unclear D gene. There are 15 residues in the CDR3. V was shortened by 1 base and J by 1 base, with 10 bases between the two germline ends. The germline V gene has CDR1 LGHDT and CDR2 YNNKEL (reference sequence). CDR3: CASSQGGLENTEAFF. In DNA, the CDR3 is TGTGCCAGCAGCCAAGGTGGACTGGAGAACACTGAAGCTTTCTTT.

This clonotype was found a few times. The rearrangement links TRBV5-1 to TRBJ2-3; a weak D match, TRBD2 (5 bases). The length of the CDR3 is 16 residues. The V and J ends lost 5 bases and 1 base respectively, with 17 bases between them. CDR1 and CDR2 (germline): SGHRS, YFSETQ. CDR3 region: CASRTTGLSRTDTQYF. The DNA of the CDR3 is TGCGCCAGCAGAACAACTGGACTGAGCCGCACAGATACGCAGTATTTT.

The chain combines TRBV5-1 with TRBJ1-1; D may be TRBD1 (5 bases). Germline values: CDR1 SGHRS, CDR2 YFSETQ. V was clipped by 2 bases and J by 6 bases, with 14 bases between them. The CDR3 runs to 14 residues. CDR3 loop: CASSFQTTGPEAFF. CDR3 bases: TGCGCCAGCAGCTTTCAGACCACAGGCCCTGAAGCTTTCTTT.

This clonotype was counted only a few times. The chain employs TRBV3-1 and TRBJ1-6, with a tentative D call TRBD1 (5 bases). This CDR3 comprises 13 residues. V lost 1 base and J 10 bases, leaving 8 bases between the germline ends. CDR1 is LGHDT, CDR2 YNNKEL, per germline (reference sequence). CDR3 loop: CASSQVRDSPLHF. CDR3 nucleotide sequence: TGTGCCAGCAGCCAAGTCAGGGACTCACCCCTCCACTTT.

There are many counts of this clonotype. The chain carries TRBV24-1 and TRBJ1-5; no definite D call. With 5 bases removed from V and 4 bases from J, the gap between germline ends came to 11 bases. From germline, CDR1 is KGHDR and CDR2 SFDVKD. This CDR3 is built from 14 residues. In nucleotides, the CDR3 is TGTGCCACCAGTGGGCCCCACGGGAATCAGCCCCAGCATTTT. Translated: CATSGPHGNQPQHF.

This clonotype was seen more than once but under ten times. The CDR3, as DNA: TGTGCCACGGGGTCGGACACTGAAGCTTTCTTT. Protein sequence: CATGSDTEAFF. V is TRBV24-1 and J is TRBJ1-1; D call uncertain. This CDR3 spans 11 amino acids. V lost 10 bases, J lost 3 bases, and 8 bases lay in between. Germline CDR1 reads KGHDR; CDR2 reads SFDVKD.

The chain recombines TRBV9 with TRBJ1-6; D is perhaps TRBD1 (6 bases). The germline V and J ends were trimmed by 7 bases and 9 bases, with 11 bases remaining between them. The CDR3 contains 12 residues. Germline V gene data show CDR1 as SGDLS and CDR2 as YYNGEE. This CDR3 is CASRSGVSPLHF. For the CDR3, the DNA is TGTGCCAGCCGCTCAGGGGTTTCACCCCTCCACTTT.

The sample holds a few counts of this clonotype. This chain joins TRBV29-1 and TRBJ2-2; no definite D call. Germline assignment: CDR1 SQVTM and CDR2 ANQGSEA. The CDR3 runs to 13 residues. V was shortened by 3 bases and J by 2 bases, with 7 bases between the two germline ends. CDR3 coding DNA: TGCAGCGTTGATGTGGGAAACACCGGGGAGCTGTTTTTT. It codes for CSVDVGNTGELFF.

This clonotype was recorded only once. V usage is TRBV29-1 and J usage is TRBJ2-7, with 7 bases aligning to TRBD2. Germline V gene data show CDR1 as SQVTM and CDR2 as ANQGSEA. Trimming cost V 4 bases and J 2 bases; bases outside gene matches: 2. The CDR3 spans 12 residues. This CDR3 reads CSVASGAYEQYF. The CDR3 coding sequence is TGCAGCGTTGCCAGCGGGGCCTACGAGCAGTACTTC.

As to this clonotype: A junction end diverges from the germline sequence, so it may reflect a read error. The CDR3 bases are TGCGCCAGCAGCCAAGATGCGGCAGTCTCTGAAAACACCATATATTTT. Translating gives CASSQDAAVSENTIYF. The V gene is TRBV4-1, the J gene TRBJ1-3; D is undetermined. Germline loops: CDR1 MGHRA, CDR2 YSYEKL. The CDR3 loop spans 16 amino acids.

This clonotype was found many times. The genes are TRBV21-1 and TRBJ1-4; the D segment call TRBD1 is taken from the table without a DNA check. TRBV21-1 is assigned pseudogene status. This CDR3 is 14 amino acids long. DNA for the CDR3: TGTGCCAGCACCGTGGGACAGGGAAAGGAAAAACTGTTTTTT. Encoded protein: CASTVGQGKEKLFF.

As DNA, the CDR3 is TGTGCCAGCAGTTCTCTCGGACTAGCGGAATCCTACAATGAGCAGTTCTTC. Amino acids: CASSSLGLAESYNEQFF. The V call is TRBV6-6, the J call TRBJ2-1; 10 bases are a match to TRBD2. The V segment lost 4 bases and the J segment 1 base; nucleotides outside the gene matches: 7. Germline lookup yields CDR1 MNHNY and CDR2 SVGAGI (reference sequence). The CDR3 consists of 17 residues.